Following are 15 T cell receptor beta chains from one sample sequenced in a study of blood T cells in healthy people across ages. The authors ran a second PCR of about 6 to 11 cycles using a sample-barcoded 5' primer and a J-beta primer mix. TCRdb redid the calling of the 5' RACE reads with MiXCR, one entry per CDR3 protein. The sample consists of 1.5 million or so distinct CDR3 sequences, 42% of them appearing once. Sequenced material: blood. The receptors derive from a woman aged 18-29 years in good health.

The rearrangement links TRBV7-8 to TRBJ1-2, with D perhaps matching TRBD1 (5 bases). The V and J ends lost 5 bases and 4 bases respectively, with 17 bases between them. The CDR3 totals 15 residues. Germline-derived CDR1 and CDR2 are SGHVS and FQNEAQ. The CDR3 DNA reads TGTGCCAGCAGCCCTGAAGCCGGGGCGGGCTATGGCTACACCTTC. It encodes CASSPEAGAGYGYTF.

V is TRBV28 and J is TRBJ2-1, with TRBD2 matching 14 bases. The V gene end was trimmed by 5 bases and the J gene end by 3 bases; junction bases not matched to a gene: 6. Germline CDR1 MDHEN, CDR2 SYDVKM. The CDR3 spans 17 residues. The CDR3 region has the DNA TGTGCCAGCAGTCCCAGACTAGCGGGGGGGCGCTACAATGAGCAGTTCTTC. It is translated as CASSPRLAGGRYNEQFF.

This clonotype was counted only a few times. The chain uses TRBV9 and TRBJ1-2; a weak D match, TRBD1 (5 bases). The CDR3 length is 16 residues. Per germline, CDR1 SGDLS and CDR2 YYNGEE. The ends were cut back, 4 bases at V and 0 bases at J, with 16 bases in the middle. Here the CDR3 reads CASSTPGTDTNYGYTF. The CDR3 nucleotides are TGTGCCAGCAGCACCCCCGGGACGGATACTAACTATGGCTACACCTTC.

The CDR3 DNA follows: TGCAGTGCTAGACTAGCGGGAGCAATAGAGACCCAGTACTTC. Its protein is CSARLAGAIETQYF. This chain uses TRBV20-1 with TRBJ2-5; 10 bases line up with TRBD2. The CDR3 contains 14 residues. The germline V gene encodes CDR1 DFQATT and CDR2 SNEGSKA (reference sequence). Trimming removed 2 bases from V and 4 bases from J; junction bases left unmatched: 4.

The chain is built from TRBV4-1 and TRBJ2-5; TRBD2 aligns across 11 bases. This CDR3 contains 18 residues. The trim removed 6 bases at V and 2 bases at J, leaving 14 bases unmatched. Germline CDR1 and CDR2: MGHRA and YSYEKL. The CDR3, as DNA: TGCGCCAGCAGTCATATAGCGGGGGGGGCATGGGATCAAGAGACCCAGTACTTC. Translating gives CASSHIAGGAWDQETQYF.

The chain has TRBV7-9 and TRBJ2-3; 14 bases line up with TRBD2. V shed 5 bases, J shed 5 bases, and the junction held 9 bases outside the gene matches. The germline V gene has CDR1 SEHNR and CDR2 FQNEAQ (reference sequence). CDR3 length: 17 amino acids. The CDR3: CASSPGTSGGRLDTQYF. For the CDR3, the DNA is TGTGCCAGCAGCCCCGGGACTAGCGGGGGCCGCCTAGATACGCAGTATTTT.

This clonotype was seen more than once but under ten times. The chain is built from TRBV5-1 and TRBJ1-3; TRBD1 is a possible D gene (5 bases). The CDR3 totals 15 residues. The germline V gene has CDR1 SGHRS and CDR2 YFSETQ. Trimming removed 4 bases from V and 2 bases from J, with 13 bases in between. CDR3 bases: TGCGCCAGCAGCCTTGGAGGGGCCGCTGGAAACACCATATATTTT. Translating gives CASSLGGAAGNTIYF.

A few counts support this clonotype. The V call is TRBV7-2, the J call TRBJ2-7; D is tentatively TRBD1 or TRBD2 (5 bases each). Trimming pared 0 bases from V and 4 bases from J, leaving 13 bases between. Per germline, CDR1 SGHTA and CDR2 FQGNSA. The CDR3 has 15 residues. As DNA, the CDR3 is TGTGCCAGCAGCTTAGCCAGGGTCGGGGTTTACGAGCAGTACTTC. This translates into CASSLARVGVYEQYF.

The V call is TRBV10-3, the J call TRBJ2-1; TRBD1 might be the D (5 bases). Germline V gives CDR1 ENHRY, CDR2 SYGVKD. This CDR3 has 13 amino acids. Trimming removed 4 bases at V and 13 bases at J, with 17 bases between. CDR3 coding DNA: TGTGCCATCAGTGGGGGCGGACAAGAGACCCAGTTCTTC. It codes for CAISGGGQETQFF.

This chain joins TRBV6-5 and TRBJ2-7; no clear D. CDR1 is MNHEY, CDR2 SVGAGI, per germline. This CDR3 spans 14 amino acids. Between the trimmed V and J ends, which lost 5 bases and 2 bases, there was a span of 13 bases. CDR3 loop: CASSAQEGTYEQYF. In nucleotides, the CDR3 is TGTGCCAGCAGTGCCCAGGAAGGGACCTACGAGCAGTACTTC.

This clonotype has a handful of counts. This rearrangement joins TRBV11-2 to TRBJ1-1; D perhaps matches TRBD1 (5 bases). Germline lookup yields CDR1 SGHAT and CDR2 FQNNGV. The V end lost 5 bases, the J end lost 5 bases, and 21 bases lay between the germline ends. The CDR3 totals 16 residues. For the CDR3, the DNA is TGTGCCAGCAGCCCTGGGAGGGGTCGAGGCCGGACTGAAGCTTTCTTT. Translated: CASSPGRGRGRTEAFF.

The rearrangement joins TRBV6-1 to TRBJ2-6, with D possibly TRBD2 on 5 matching bases. Per germline, CDR1 MNHNS and CDR2 SASEGT. The CDR3 is 16 residues long. V lost 8 bases, J lost 2 bases, and 16 bases lay in between. In DNA, the CDR3 is TGTGCCAGCCTTTGGGTAATGGGAGCTGGGGCCAACGTCCTGACTTTC. Amino acid sequence: CASLWVMGAGANVLTF.

The V and J genes are TRBV18 and TRBJ2-7, with 7 positions matching TRBD1. The CDR3 totals 16 residues. V lost 5 bases to trimming and J lost 0 bases; unmatched junction nucleotides: 10. Germline V gene lookup returns CDR1 KGHSH and CDR2 LQKENI. The CDR3 DNA reads as TGTGCCAGCTCAAGACAGGGATCGTCAGTCTCCTACGAGCAGTACTTC. Its translation: CASSRQGSSVSYEQYF.

This clonotype occurred a few times. The rearrangement links TRBV20-1 to TRBJ2-7, with D perhaps being TRBD1 or TRBD2 (5 bases each). Trimming took 3 bases from V and 2 from J, leaving 11 bases between them. Germline CDR1 and CDR2: DFQATT and SNEGSKA (reference sequence). The CDR3 extends over 13 amino acids. CDR3 DNA: TGCAGTGCTAGGGGGGTAAAGGCCTACGAGCAGTACTTC. This sequence encodes CSARGVKAYEQYF.

This clonotype was observed at least ten times. This rearrangement joins TRBV6-6 to TRBJ2-3; 7 bases are shared with TRBD1. Trimming took 6 bases from V and 14 from J; bases not matched to a gene: 11. Germline V CDR1 and CDR2: MNHNY, SVGAGI (reference sequence). The CDR3 is 12 residues long. The CDR3 sequence is CASSPDRQTWYF. In nucleotides, the CDR3 is TGTGCCAGCAGCCCGGACAGGCAGACTTGGTATTTT.